This T cell receptor (beta chain) was observed in a study of CXCR3-negative and CXCR3-positive naive CD8 T cells. The germline V gene has CDR1 SGHTA and CDR2 FQGNSA. CDR3 length: 13 residues. Whole-study results and caveats: Similar TRBV-TRBJ gene usage was seen in naive CXCR3-negative and CXCR3-positive cells, but not in memory cells. Memory CD8+ cells showed much lower diversity, while both naive subsets were comparably high.

The libraries of TRB cDNA were constructed through 5' RACE using UMI labels. TCRdb reprocessed the 5' RACE reads and reports one entry per CDR3 protein, with no DNA. Recorded here are tens of thousands of distinct CDR3 sequences; the top ten clones represent approximately 1.4%. Per CD8+ T cell subset, triplicate sorts of 300,000 cells each were done. Phenotypically, naive CD8+ T cells corresponded to CD45RO-CCR7+CD27+CD95-. Turning to this clonotype: What it binds is unknown.

This sequence joins TRBV7-2 and TRBJ1-1. The clonotype was recovered from a human donor in good health. Some clones in this sample may be carry-over from other donors' samples. Source material: naive CXCR3- CD8+ T cells from blood. Regarding subset: CD45RO-CCR7+CD27+CD95- naive CD8+ T cells lacking CXCR3 (TNR3-). CDR3: CASSLVGPIEAFF. Full variable domain (missing parts from reference TRBV7-2 and TRBJ1-1): GAGVSQSPSNKVTEKGKDVELRCDPISGHTALYWYRQSLGQGLEFLIYFQGNSAPDKSGLPSDRFSAERTGGSVSTLTIQRTQQEDSAVYLCASSLVGPIEAFFGQGTRLTVV.